This entry lists 25 T cell receptor beta chains sequenced from one sample in a study of T-cell memory formation after mild COVID-19. TCRdb passed the 5' RACE reads through MiXCR, listing each CDR3 protein once. Counted here are hundreds of thousands of distinct CDR3 sequences, roughly an eighth occurring once; the ten biggest clones make up about 20%. Input material: PBMCs or a T cell subset sorted from them (not recorded which). The source is a man between 18 and 35 years old who had mild COVID-19 (a few samples of this study predate the infection). Cell type and time point are not known.

The chain combines TRBV3-1 with TRBJ2-1, with D possibly being TRBD1 (5 bases). In germline, CDR1 is LGHDT, CDR2 YNNKEL (reference sequence). The CDR3 loop spans 18 amino acids. Trimming pared 0 bases from V and 5 bases from J, leaving 20 bases between. The CDR3 sequence: CASSQDPQLLGANNEQFF. The CDR3 region has the DNA TGTGCCAGCAGCCAAGATCCCCAGCTTCTAGGGGCCAACAATGAGCAGTTCTTC.

This clonotype was detected a few times. The rearrangement uses TRBV30 and TRBJ1-1; D remains ambiguous. The CDR3 is made up of 12 amino acids. The germline V gene has CDR1 GTSNPN and CDR2 SVGIG (reference sequence). V was trimmed by 1 base and J by 6 bases, leaving 9 bases between them. The CDR3 spells CAWSGPSAEAFF. The CDR3 DNA follows: TGTGCCTGGAGTGGCCCATCGGCTGAAGCTTTCTTT.

This chain connects TRBV4-3 to TRBJ1-5, with D possibly being TRBD1 (6 bases). V was cut by 1 base and J by 2 bases, with 9 bases left in between. The germline CDR1 and CDR2 sequences are LGHNA and YSLEER. The CDR3 loop spans 15 amino acids. CDR3 amino acids: CASSQVGGGNQPQHF. In DNA, the CDR3 is TGCGCCAGCAGCCAAGTAGGGGGAGGCAATCAGCCCCAGCATTTT.

The rearrangement links TRBV6-2 or TRBV6-3 to TRBJ1-1, with D uncertain. CDR3 length equals 14 residues. Trimming took 7 bases from V and 3 from J, leaving 15 bases between them. Germline CDR1 reads MNHEY; CDR2 reads SVGEGT. The CDR3 DNA reads TGTGCCAGCATTGGCCCCGCCGGATACACTGAAGCTTTCTTT. Its translation: CASIGPAGYTEAFF.

The V gene is TRBV19, the J gene TRBJ2-3, with 8 positions matching TRBD1. Looked up from germline, CDR1 is LNHDA and CDR2 is SQIVND (reference sequence). The CDR3 extends over 15 amino acids. Trimming at V came to 3 bases and at J to 3 bases, leaving 5 bases not matched to a gene. The CDR3 DNA reads as TGTGCCAGTAGTATCCGGGACAGGTCAACAGATACGCAGTATTTT. This sequence encodes CASSIRDRSTDTQYF.

This clonotype was seen a handful of times. The V call is TRBV3-1, the J call TRBJ1-2, with D possibly TRBD1 on 5 matching bases. The CDR3 is 14 amino acids. V was shortened by 2 bases and J by 3 bases, with 10 bases between the two germline ends. The germline gives CDR1 LGHDT, CDR2 YNNKEL (reference sequence). DNA of the CDR3: TGTGCCAGCAGCCAAAACGGGGCACACTATGGCTACACCTTC. Its translation: CASSQNGAHYGYTF.

This clonotype was counted a few times. The chain uses TRBV4-2 and TRBJ2-3; 10 positions agree with TRBD2. V shed 0 bases, J shed 5 bases, and the junction held 11 bases outside the gene matches. CDR3 size: 18 residues. Germline loops: CDR1 LGHNA, CDR2 YNFKEQ. The CDR3, as DNA: TGTGCCAGCAGCCAAGATCGGCTAGCGGGGGCTCGGGTAGATACGCAGTATTTT. It encodes CASSQDRLAGARVDTQYF.

In its sample, this clonotype was seen many times. The chain links TRBV7-2 to TRBJ2-2; D remains ambiguous. Trimming took 2 bases from V and 5 from J, leaving 12 bases between them. The CDR3 covers 15 residues. The germline CDR1 and CDR2 sequences are SGHTA and FQGNSA. For the CDR3, the DNA is TGTGCCAGCAGCTTAAATACGGGCTGGACCGGGGAGCTGTTTTTT. Protein: CASSLNTGWTGELFF.

The chain combines TRBV7-3 with TRBJ2-5; D is perhaps TRBD2 (6 bases). This CDR3 spans 14 amino acids. Germline V gene lookup returns CDR1 SGHTA and CDR2 FQGTGA. V gave up 1 base and J gave up 5 bases, with 11 bases separating them. The chain's CDR3 is CASSLRGELETQYF. In DNA form, the CDR3 reads TGTGCCAGCAGCTTAAGGGGGGAGTTGGAGACCCAGTACTTC.

The sample holds many counts of this clonotype. The chain couples TRBV12-3 or TRBV12-4 to TRBJ2-3; tentatively, D is TRBD2 (6 bases). Between the trimmed V and J ends, which lost 3 bases and 6 bases, there was a span of 16 bases. The CDR3 contains 15 residues. DNA for the CDR3: TGTGCCAGCAGTTTGGGGACTTACACCACCGATACGCAGTATTTT. As protein: CASSLGTYTTDTQYF.

The chain links TRBV18 to TRBJ2-2; no clear D gene. The CDR3 extends over 15 amino acids. Germline V lookup: CDR1 KGHSH, CDR2 LQKENI. With 2 bases removed from V and 1 base from J, the gap between germline ends came to 8 bases. The CDR3 DNA follows: TGTGCCAGCTCACCATCCAGGATGAACACCGGGGAGCTGTTTTTT. It yields the protein CASSPSRMNTGELFF.

The table lists this clonotype with a few counts. The V and J genes are TRBV7-3 and TRBJ2-3; D possibly corresponds to TRBD1 (6 bases). This CDR3 is built from 17 residues. With 1 base removed from V and 2 bases from J, the gap between germline ends came to 16 bases. Germline CDR1 SGHTA, CDR2 FQGTGA. The CDR3 region is CASSLNPLAGVTDTQYF. CDR3 nucleotide sequence: TGTGCCAGCAGCTTAAACCCTCTCGCAGGGGTCACAGATACGCAGTATTTT. Supplemented by reference TRBV7-3 and TRBJ2-3, the full variable domain reads GAGVSQTPSNKVTEKGKYVELRCDPISGHTALYWYRQSLGQGPEFLIYFQGTGAADDSGLPNDRFFAVRPEGSVSTLKIQRTERGDSAVYLCASSLNPLAGVTDTQYFGPGTRLTVL.

This clonotype has just a few counts. The rearrangement links TRBV3-1 to TRBJ2-1; D not certain. The ends were cut back, 4 bases at V and 0 bases at J, with 10 bases in the middle. CDR1 is LGHDT and CDR2 is YNNKEL in the germline V gene (reference sequence). This CDR3 is built from 15 residues. CDR3 DNA: TGTGCCAGCAGCCCCGACTCCAGCTCCTACAATGAGCAGTTCTTC. It specifies CASSPDSSSYNEQFF.

Only a few counts were recorded for this clonotype. The gene calls are TRBV6-2 or TRBV6-3 and TRBJ1-1; 11 nucleotides match TRBD1. CDR3 length equals 14 residues. J gave up 4 bases and V 2 bases, and 0 bases lay outside the gene matches. Germline V gene lookup returns CDR1 MNHEY and CDR2 SVGEGT. The CDR3 bases are TGTGCCAGCAGTTACGGGACAGGGGGCACTGAAGCTTTCTTT. Encoded protein: CASSYGTGGTEAFF.

This clonotype was counted a few times. The rearrangement uses TRBV18 and TRBJ1-1, with D maybe TRBD1 (5 bases). V dropped 1 base and J dropped 3 bases, with 9 bases sitting between them. The CDR3 is 14 amino acids. Germline V gene lookup returns CDR1 KGHSH and CDR2 LQKENI. This CDR3 reads CASSPRSGDTEAFF. CDR3 bases: TGTGCCAGCTCACCACGGTCGGGGGACACTGAAGCTTTCTTT.

The chain has TRBV19 and TRBJ2-3; TRBD2 might be the D (7 bases). Germline loops: CDR1 LNHDA, CDR2 SQIVND (reference sequence). The V end was cut by 3 bases, the J end by 4 bases, with 14 bases between. This CDR3 spans 15 amino acids. CDR3 DNA sequence: TGTGCCAGTAGTATCCCGGGGGGCCGACCAGATACGCAGTATTTT. This encodes CASSIPGGRPDTQYF.

This chain joins TRBV20-1 and TRBJ2-5; D not certain. Trimming shortened V by 2 bases and J by 5 bases, and 9 bases separated the two germline ends. Germline V lookup: CDR1 DFQATT, CDR2 SNEGSKA (reference sequence). This CDR3 spans 12 amino acids. The DNA for the CDR3 is TGCAGTGCTAGACTGGGGAAGGAGACCCAGTACTTC. It codes for CSARLGKETQYF.

This clonotype occurred many times. This sequence joins TRBV12-3 or TRBV12-4 and TRBJ2-5; D is possibly TRBD1 (6 bases). The CDR3 extends over 13 amino acids. Trimming removed 5 bases from V and 6 bases from J, with 13 bases in between. For the CDR3, the DNA is TGTGCCAGCAGTATCGGACAGCGCCAGACCCAGTACTTC. This translates into CASSIGQRQTQYF.

This chain links TRBV27 with TRBJ1-4; D remains unclear. V was clipped by 5 bases and J by 6 bases, with 16 bases between them. Germline V gives CDR1 MNHEY, CDR2 SMNVEV (reference sequence). The CDR3 totals 15 residues. The CDR3 sequence: CASSHGRGFYEKLFF. CDR3 DNA: TGTGCCAGCAGTCATGGCCGAGGCTTTTATGAAAAACTGTTTTTT.

CDR3 amino acids: CASSPRLDTFYGYTF. The CDR3 DNA follows: TGTGCCAGCAGTCCCCGCCTGGACACCTTCTATGGCTACACCTTC. The chain uses TRBV27 and TRBJ1-2, with a tentative D call TRBD1 (5 bases). From germline, CDR1 is MNHEY and CDR2 SMNVEV (reference sequence). Deletions cut 5 bases from V and 4 bases from J, with 17 bases between. The CDR3 covers 15 residues.

This clonotype occurred many times. The rearrangement links TRBV27 to TRBJ2-7; a weak D match, TRBD2 (7 bases). Germline V lookup: CDR1 MNHEY, CDR2 SMNVEV (reference sequence). The CDR3 runs 13 residues. With 7 bases removed from V and 0 bases from J, the gap between germline ends came to 10 bases. DNA for the CDR3: TGTGCCAGCATGGGGGGGGCCTCCTACGAGCAGTACTTC. It specifies CASMGGASYEQYF.

This clonotype was detected only a few times. The chain links TRBV11-2 to TRBJ1-2; unclear D gene. Trimming removed 4 bases at V and 1 base at J, with 10 bases between. There are 14 residues in the CDR3. Germline V gene data show CDR1 as SGHAT and CDR2 as FQNNGV. DNA of the CDR3: TGTGCCAGCAGCTCCAGACGGATTAACTATGGCTACACCTTC. Amino acids: CASSSRRINYGYTF.

The chain has TRBV6-6 and TRBJ2-7, with 9 bases that match TRBD1. Germline values: CDR1 MNHNY, CDR2 SVGAGI (reference sequence). The V segment lost 1 base and the J segment 0 bases; nucleotides outside the gene matches: 10. The CDR3 length is 18 residues. Here the CDR3 DNA reads TGTGCCAGCAGTTACTTCCTGCCCGGGACAGGGCACTCCTACGAGCAGTACTTC. Its protein is CASSYFLPGTGHSYEQYF.

This clonotype has ten or more counts. The chain links TRBV20-1 to TRBJ2-2, with D unclear. The germline gives CDR1 DFQATT, CDR2 SNEGSKA (reference sequence). V was shortened by 0 bases and J by 7 bases, with 3 bases between the two germline ends. The CDR3 has 11 amino acids. CDR3 in amino acids: CSARDIGELFF. The DNA of the CDR3 is TGCAGTGCTAGAGATATCGGGGAGCTGTTTTTT.

This CDR3 is CASSPDRGWNTEAFF. The CDR3, as DNA: TGTGCCAGCTCACCCGACAGGGGGTGGAACACTGAAGCTTTCTTT. V usage is TRBV18 and J usage is TRBJ1-1, with 9 bases identical to TRBD1. Trimming at V came to 3 bases and at J to 1 base, leaving 3 bases not matched to a gene. There are 15 residues in the CDR3. Germline V lookup: CDR1 KGHSH, CDR2 LQKENI.